Listed here are 7 T cell receptor beta chains from one sample, sequenced in a study of blood T cell repertoires in COVID-19. This table comes from immunoSEQ multiplex PCR, and its TCRdb copy is limited to in-frame clones, with some not included. The profile shows over 450,000 clones, 85% to 90% of them singletons. What was sequenced was peripheral blood. Source of these receptors: a woman in her fifties or sixties with COVID-19, enrolled during active disease.

The chain has TRBV27 and TRBJ2-3; the match to TRBD2 covers 7 bases. V gave up 3 bases and J gave up 7 bases; unmatched junction bases: 7. This CDR3 is 14 amino acids long. Germline lookup yields CDR1 MNHEY and CDR2 SMNVEV (reference sequence). The CDR3: CASSFLGGDHTQYF. For the CDR3, the DNA is TGTGCCAGCAGTTTCCTGGGGGGGGATCATACGCAGTATTTT.

This rearrangement joins TRBV7-4 to TRBJ1-5; no reliable D call. The CDR3 extends over 14 amino acids. The germline CDR1 and CDR2 sequences are SGHVT and SQSDAQ. V gave up 5 bases and J gave up 1 base, with 9 bases separating them. The CDR3 region is CASSESSSNQPQHF. The CDR3 DNA follows: TGTGCCAGCAGCGAGTCCTCGAGCAATCAGCCCCAGCATTTT.

This sequence joins TRBV2 and TRBJ1-5, with D perhaps matching TRBD1 (6 bases). This CDR3 contains 15 residues. CDR1 SNHLY and CDR2 FYNNEI come from the germline V gene. Trimming took off 7 bases at V and 3 bases at J, with 16 bases between the two ends. CDR3 loop: CASNGGRANNQPQHF. CDR3 sequence (DNA): TGTGCCAGCAATGGGGGCAGGGCCAACAATCAGCCCCAGCATTTT.

This rearrangement joins TRBV11-2 to TRBJ2-5, with 14 positions matching TRBD2. The CDR3 sequence is 19 residues long. The trim removed 5 bases at V and 0 bases at J, leaving 11 bases unmatched. CDR1 SGHAT and CDR2 FQNNGV come from the germline V gene. The CDR3 bases are TGTGCCAGCAGCCGAACCGGGACTAGCGGGGGCTGGTACCAAGAGACCCAGTACTTC. It codes for CASSRTGTSGGWYQETQYF.

The table lists this clone with a count of one. V is TRBV2 and J is TRBJ2-6, with D possibly matching TRBD1 (6 bases). The CDR3 is 13 amino acids. Germline V CDR1 and CDR2: SNHLY, FYNNEI. V lost 7 bases and J lost 8, with 12 bases in between. The CDR3 nucleotides are TGTGCCAGCAAGCAGGGGAAGTCCAACGTCCTGACTTTC. It specifies CASKQGKSNVLTF.

CDR3 residues: CSAPLTADEQFF. The DNA for the CDR3 is TGCAGCGCCCCTCTTACAGCCGATGAGCAGTTCTTC. The rearrangement links TRBV29-1 to TRBJ2-1; no definite D call. Germline V gene data show CDR1 as SQVTM and CDR2 as ANQGSEA. The CDR3 loop spans 12 amino acids. Deletions cut 7 bases from V and 8 bases from J, with 15 bases between.

This chain uses TRBV5-4 with TRBJ2-3; 9 bases map to TRBD2. The germline V gene encodes CDR1 SGHNT and CDR2 YYREEE (reference sequence). This CDR3 region has 20 residues. After removal of 3 bases from V and 2 bases from J, the junction contained 19 bases not matched to a gene. In DNA, the CDR3 is TGTGCCAGCAGCTCCCCCGATGGGCTAGCGGGGCTGAGGGCCACAGATACGCAGTATTTT. Translating gives CASSSPDGLAGLRATDTQYF.